This T cell receptor (beta chain) was recorded in a study of immune cell composition in non-small cell lung cancer. Germline-derived CDR1 and CDR2 are MNHNY and SVGAGI (reference sequence). The CDR3 runs 12 residues. V dropped 4 bases and J dropped 4 bases, with 7 bases sitting between them. Generated by immunoSEQ multiplex PCR, the TCRdb table keeps only in-frame clones and is missing some. The sample contains about 4,600 clones, 70% to 80% of which appear only once. The receptor was isolated from a human donor with non-small cell lung cancer. Sequencing was done on a sample of lung tumor tissue. J is TRBJ2-5 and V is TRBV6-6; D not certain. The CDR3 loop reads CASSLVPETQYF. CDR3 bases: TGTGCCAGCAGTTTAGTACCAGAGACCCAGTACTTC.